Listed below are T cell receptor beta chains from one sample, sequenced in a study of cytomegalovirus exposure and HLA in healthy donors. Assay: immunoSEQ multiplex PCR; the TCRdb copy retains only in-frame clones and omits some. Of 85,000 to 120,000 clones detected, about 76% appear once; the ten largest clones hold 5% to 7%. Sequenced: PBMCs. These receptors were collected from a woman between 50 and 59 years old in good health and CMV-seropositive. The CDR3 runs from the conserved cysteine through the conserved F or W. Each record gives: D gene, CDR3 length, clone size, V gene, J gene, CDR3 protein, CDR3 DNA. D genes are given only for firm matches. Rows may omit the clone size; those that give it use once, few, many or a size class.

-,13,-,TRBV19,TRBJ1-1,CASSAQQGSEAFF,TGTGCCAGTAGTGCCCAACAGGGATCAGAAGCTTTCTTT
TRBD1,14,once,TRBV13,TRBJ2-1,CASSLLGQGNEQFF,TGTGCCAGCAGCTTACTAGGACAGGGAAATGAGCAGTTCTTC
-,16,-,TRBV28,TRBJ1-5,CATTVGGINSNQPQHF,TGTGCCACGACAGTAGGAGGGATTAATAGCAATCAGCCCCAGCATTTT
-,13,few,TRBV4-2,TRBJ1-2,CASSFRENYGYTF,TGTGCCAGCAGCTTCCGGGAGAACTATGGCTACACCTTC
TRBD1,18,-,TRBV7-9,TRBJ1-4,CASSQTGGGGPRVEKLFF,TGTGCCAGCAGCCAGACAGGGGGTGGTGGACCACGGGTTGAAAAACTGTTTTTT
TRBD1,15,-,TRBV18,TRBJ1-1,CASSPGTGASTEAFF,TGTGCCAGCTCACCCGGAACAGGGGCGAGCACTGAAGCTTTCTTT
-,13,-,TRBV30,TRBJ1-1,CAWSGQLNTEAFF,TGTGCCTGGAGTGGACAACTGAACACTGAAGCTTTCTTT
-,13,-,TRBV13,TRBJ1-5,CASSLGRGQPQHF,TGTGCCAGCAGCTTAGGCAGGGGTCAGCCCCAGCATTTT
-,12,-,TRBV13,TRBJ2-3,CASSFSADTQYF,TGTGCCAGCAGCTTCAGCGCAGATACGCAGTATTTT
TRBD2,15,-,TRBV7-2,TRBJ2-1,CASSPGLAAYNEQFF,TGTGCCAGCAGCCCCGGACTAGCGGCATACAATGAGCAGTTCTTC
TRBD2,14,-,TRBV4-2,TRBJ2-7,CASSPRGGVNEQYF,TGTGCCAGCAGCCCCCGGGGGGGGGTGAACGAGCAGTACTTC
-,16,-,TRBV7-9,TRBJ2-3,CASSTHGGLSTDTQYF,TGTGCCAGCAGCACCCACGGGGGGCTGAGCACAGATACGCAGTATTTT
-,15,-,TRBV25-1,TRBJ1-4,CASSLAGAASEKLFF,TGTGCCAGCAGCCTCGCAGGGGCCGCCTCCGAAAAACTGTTTTTT
TRBD1,14,-,TRBV7-2,TRBJ1-1,CASSAQGQGSRAFF,TGTGCCAGCAGCGCACAGGGACAGGGTTCAAGAGCTTTCTTT
TRBD1,16,-,TRBV5-6,TRBJ1-1,CASTGTGFHMNTEAFF,TGTGCCAGTACAGGGACAGGGTTTCACATGAACACTGAAGCTTTCTTT
TRBD2,16,-,TRBV4-2,TRBJ2-5,CASSQVGLGGLETQYF,TGTGCCAGCAGCCAAGTGGGACTAGGCGGGCTTGAGACCCAGTACTTC
-,16,-,TRBV28,TRBJ1-1,CASSARGTTLNTEAFF,TGTGCCAGCAGTGCGCGGGGAACAACACTGAACACTGAAGCTTTCTTT
TRBD1,17,-,TRBV5-1,TRBJ2-2,CASSLAGQGATLGELFF,TGCGCCAGCAGCTTGGCCGGACAGGGGGCGACTCTTGGGGAGCTGTTTTTT
-,17,-,TRBV15,TRBJ2-7,CATSENTVTATSYEQYF,TGTGCCACCTCAGAGAATACGGTGACCGCGACTTCCTACGAGCAGTACTTC
TRBD1,15,-,TRBV6-4,TRBJ2-3,CASSDRGHRTDTQYF,TGTGCCAGCAGCGACAGGGGGCATCGCACAGATACGCAGTATTTT
TRBD2,17,few,TRBV4-1,TRBJ2-3,CASSQVGAGGVTDTQYF,TGCGCCAGCAGCCAAGTAGGAGCGGGGGGGGTCACAGATACGCAGTATTTT
TRBD1,15,once,TRBV7-8,TRBJ1-5,CASSPGTGHNQPQHF,TGTGCCAGCAGCCCCGGGACAGGCCACAATCAGCCCCAGCATTTT
-,14,-,TRBV2,TRBJ1-4,CASRSNRLNEKLFF,TGTGCCAGCAGGAGTAACAGGCTAAATGAAAAACTGTTTTTT
-,10,-,TRBV30,TRBJ1-1,CAWSSTEAFF,TGTGCCTGGAGTTCGACTGAAGCTTTCTTT
TRBD2,15,-,TRBV15,TRBJ2-5,CATSRAPGLGETQYF,TGTGCCACCAGCAGAGCACCGGGACTAGGGGAGACCCAGTACTTC
-,15,few,TRBV29-1,TRBJ2-1,CSAIDSFGGYNEQFF,TGCAGCGCGATAGACTCCTTCGGGGGTTACAATGAGCAGTTCTTC
-,16,-,TRBV27,TRBJ2-7,CASSPRGGASPYEQYF,TGTGCCAGCAGTCCGAGGGGGGGCGCGTCCCCCTACGAGCAGTACTTC
TRBD1,16,-,TRBV19,TRBJ2-3,CASSSLTGVSTDTQYF,TGTGCCAGTAGTTCGTTGACAGGGGTTAGTACAGATACGCAGTATTTT
-,15,-,TRBV9,TRBJ2-7,CASSVDFGGSGEQYF,TGTGCCAGCAGCGTAGATTTCGGAGGGTCAGGGGAGCAGTACTTC
-,14,-,TRBV10-3,TRBJ1-2,CAISPLGGAYGYTF,TGTGCCATCAGCCCGCTTGGGGGCGCATATGGCTACACCTTC
-,15,-,TRBV7-2,TRBJ2-7,CASSLMVYSSYEQYF,TGTGCCAGCAGCTTAATGGTATATAGCTCCTACGAGCAGTACTTC
-,16,-,TRBV5-1,TRBJ2-5,CAGSLSGGRPQETQYF,TGCGCCGGCAGCTTGTCAGGTGGCAGACCGCAAGAGACCCAGTACTTC
TRBD2,13,-,TRBV7-2,TRBJ2-5,CASSLGGTTPQYF,TGTGCCAGCAGCTTAGGGGGGACTACACCCCAGTACTTC
-,14,-,TRBV9,TRBJ2-2,CASSVGLNTGELFF,TGTGCCAGCAGCGTAGGGCTGAACACCGGGGAGCTGTTTTTT
-,13,-,TRBV9,TRBJ2-5,CASSLGLKETQYF,TGTGCCAGCAGCCTTGGGCTAAAAGAGACCCAGTACTTC
-,13,once,TRBV7-2,TRBJ1-1,CASSFAENTEAFF,TGTGCCAGCAGCTTCGCAGAGAACACTGAAGCTTTCTTT
-,16,few,TRBV18,TRBJ2-3,CASSPRRGGGTDTQYF,TGTGCCAGCTCACCACGCAGGGGAGGGGGCACAGATACGCAGTATTTT
-,14,-,TRBV10-3,TRBJ2-1,CAISEQGYYNEQFF,TGTGCCATCAGTGAGCAGGGCTACTACAATGAGCAGTTCTTC
-,15,-,TRBV28,TRBJ2-6,CASNQGAAGANVLTF,TGTGCCAGCAATCAGGGCGCCGCTGGGGCCAACGTCCTGACTTTC
-,19,-,TRBV6-1,TRBJ1-1,CASSENRAGISARKTEAFF,TGTGCCAGCAGTGAAAATAGGGCAGGAATTAGCGCCCGAAAAACTGAAGCTTTCTTT
TRBD2,14,-,TRBV11-3,TRBJ2-5,CASSPGLAGETQYF,TGTGCCAGCAGCCCGGGCCTAGCGGGGGAGACCCAGTACTTC
-,15,once,TRBV19,TRBJ1-5,CASSIDHREKQPQHF,TGTGCCAGTAGTATAGATCACAGGGAGAAACAGCCCCAGCATTTT
TRBD1,16,-,TRBV7-2,TRBJ1-5,CASSLQGQGSNQPQHF,TGTGCCAGCAGCTTACAGGGACAGGGGAGCAATCAGCCCCAGCATTTT
-,12,once,TRBV7-9,TRBJ2-7,CSSSLGAYEQYF,TGTTCCAGCAGCCTCGGGGCCTACGAGCAGTACTTC